This T cell receptor (beta chain) appears in the sequencing data of a study of technical replicates of blood from several donors. Germline V gene data show CDR1 as SGHRS and CDR2 as YFSETQ. Trimming cost V 4 bases and J 4 bases; bases outside gene matches: 8. The length of the CDR3 is 15 residues. Data came from immunoSEQ multiplex PCR; TCRdb stores just in-frame clones and leaves some out. The sample holds roughly 60,000 clones; just under 90% are singletons and the top ten take around 5.2%. The V and J genes are TRBV5-1 and TRBJ1-3; TRBD1 matches at 7 bases. The TCR comes from a human donor in good health. Some clones in this sample may be carry-over from other donors' samples. The sample consisted of PBMCs. For the CDR3, the DNA is TGCGCCAGCAGCCACTCGACAGGGACCGGAAACACCATATATTTT. Its translation is CASSHSTGTGNTIYF. The variable domain in full, completed from reference TRBV5-1 and TRBJ1-3, reads KAGVTQTPRYLIKTRGQQVTLSCSPISGHRSVSWYQQTPGQGLQFLFEYFSETQRNKGNFPGRFSGRQFSNSRSEMNVSTLELGDSALYLCASSHSTGTGNTIYFGEGSWLTVV.